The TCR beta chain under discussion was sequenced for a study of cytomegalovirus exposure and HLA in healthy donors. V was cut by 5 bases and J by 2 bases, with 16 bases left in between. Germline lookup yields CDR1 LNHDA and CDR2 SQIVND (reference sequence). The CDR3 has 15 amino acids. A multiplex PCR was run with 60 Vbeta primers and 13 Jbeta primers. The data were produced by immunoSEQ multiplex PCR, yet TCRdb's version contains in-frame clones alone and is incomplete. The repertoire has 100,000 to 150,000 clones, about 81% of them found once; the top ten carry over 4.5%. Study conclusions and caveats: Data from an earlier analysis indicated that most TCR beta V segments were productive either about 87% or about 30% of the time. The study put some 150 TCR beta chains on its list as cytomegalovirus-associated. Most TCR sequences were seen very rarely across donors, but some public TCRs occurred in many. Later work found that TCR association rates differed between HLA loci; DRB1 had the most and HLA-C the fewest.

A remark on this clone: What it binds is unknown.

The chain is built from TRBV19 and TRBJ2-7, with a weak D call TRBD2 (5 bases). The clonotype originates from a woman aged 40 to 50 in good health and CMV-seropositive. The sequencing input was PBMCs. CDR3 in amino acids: CASSSGWGPAYEQYF. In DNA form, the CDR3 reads TGTGCCAGTAGTTCGGGGTGGGGTCCCGCCTACGAGCAGTACTTC.